This TCR beta chain was sequenced in a study of cytomegalovirus exposure and HLA in healthy donors. In the study overall: Out of roughly 200 million T cells, an earlier analysis found more than 95 million unique TCR beta sequences in total.

Study-wide results and caveats: The authors enumerated roughly 180 TCR beta chains as linked to cytomegalovirus. Later analysis associated a missense DCLRE1C variant with TCR beta V- and J-gene trimming. A highly shared variant cluster was judged a likely technical artifact.

Concerning this clone: The antigen remains undetermined.

The PCR was carried out with 60 Vbeta primers and 13 Jbeta primers. The repertoire was sequenced with immunoSEQ multiplex PCR; TCRdb's copy has only in-frame clones and lacks some. The sample records around 170,000 clones, 78% being singletons. The CDR3 loop spans 17 amino acids. Germline loops: CDR1 SGHKS, CDR2 YYEKEE (reference sequence). V lost 2 bases and J 0 bases, leaving 17 bases between the germline ends. Sequencing was carried out using PBMCs. This sequence joins TRBV5-5 and TRBJ1-2; D is unclear. The TCR was taken from a woman aged 40 to 49 in good health and CMV-seropositive. The CDR3 region has the DNA TGTGCCAGCAGCTTTGCGGCAAACTACGGCCCTAACTATGGCTACACCTTC. Residues: CASSFAANYGPNYGYTF.